A selection of T cell receptor beta chains follows, all from one sample in a study of blood T cell repertoires in COVID-19. Method: immunoSEQ multiplex PCR; TCRdb's copy keeps in-frame clones and lacks some. The sample shows roughly 76,000 clones, about nine tenths of them seen only once. The sample consisted of peripheral blood. The receptors shown here come from a man between 45 and 60 years old with acute or convalescent COVID-19. CDR3s include the opening cysteine and the closing phenylalanine or tryptophan. The D gene is left open where the match is weak.

D gene,J gene,V gene,CDR3 protein,CDR3 DNA
-,TRBJ1-5,TRBV28,CASRAGPGSLQPQHF,TGTGCCAGCAGGGCGGGACCTGGCTCCCTTCAGCCCCAGCATTTT
-,TRBJ1-1,TRBV5-4,CASTLGAGKNTEAFF,TGTGCCAGCACCCTGGGGGCAGGGAAGAACACTGAAGCTTTCTTT
TRBD2,TRBJ2-7,TRBV27,CASSLGGAAFPYEQYF,TGTGCCAGCAGTCTCGGGGGGGCGGCCTTCCCCTACGAGCAGTACTTC
-,TRBJ1-6,TRBV2,CASSEGRVNSPLHF,TGTGCCAGCAGTGAAGGCAGGGTTAATTCACCCCTCCACTTT
TRBD2,TRBJ2-7,TRBV27,CASSPRGSGRVEEQYF,TGTGCCAGCAGTCCTCGCGGTAGCGGGAGGGTCGAAGAGCAGTACTTC
-,TRBJ2-3,TRBV5-1,CASRFRDRSSDTQYF,TGCGCCAGCCGGTTTAGAGACAGATCTTCAGATACGCAGTATTTT
TRBD2,TRBJ2-7,TRBV13,CASSFGLAGEPYEQYF,TGTGCCAGCAGCTTTGGACTAGCGGGAGAACCCTACGAGCAGTACTTC
-,TRBJ1-1,TRBV4-1,CASTPRPRGREQGDTEAFF,TGCGCCAGCACCCCAAGGCCACGGGGCCGAGAACAGGGTGACACTGAAGCTTTCTTT
TRBD1,TRBJ2-2,TRBV6-5,CASRRGQPRTGELFF,TGTGCCAGCAGGAGGGGACAGCCGAGGACCGGGGAGCTGTTTTTT
-,TRBJ2-5,TRBV7-2,CASSFQTGQETQYF,TGTGCCAGCAGCTTTCAGACGGGGCAAGAGACCCAGTACTTC
TRBD1,TRBJ1-6,TRBV18,CASSLQGSHNSPLHF,TGTGCCAGCTCCCTACAGGGGTCCCATAATTCACCCCTCCACTTT
TRBD2,TRBJ2-1,TRBV27,CASSFRAGGSSYNEQFF,TGTGCCAGCAGTTTTAGAGCGGGGGGTTCCTCCTACAATGAGCAGTTCTTC
-,TRBJ2-6,TRBV9,CASSVARDRRVSSGANVLTF,TGTGCCAGCAGCGTAGCTCGTGACAGAAGAGTCAGCTCTGGGGCCAACGTCCTGACTTTC
TRBD1,TRBJ1-2,TRBV10-2,CASNPQGARGGYTF,TGCGCCAGCAATCCACAGGGGGCGCGAGGTGGCTACACCTTC
TRBD1,TRBJ2-7,TRBV6-4,CASSDGDRGVSYEQYF,TGTGCCAGCAGTGACGGGGACAGGGGGGTCTCCTACGAGCAGTACTTC
-,TRBJ2-7,TRBV9,CASSVGPNPGGEQYF,TGTGCCAGCAGCGTAGGACCAAACCCAGGTGGCGAGCAGTACTTC
-,TRBJ2-7,TRBV9,CASSVGSSSSYEQYF,TGTGCCAGCAGCGTAGGGTCTTCCAGTTCCTACGAGCAGTACTTC
-,TRBJ1-1,TRBV19,CASSMDRGAPGTEAFF,TGTGCCAGTAGTATGGATAGGGGCGCCCCGGGCACTGAAGCTTTCTTT
TRBD1,TRBJ1-5,TRBV5-6,CASSLGTGPQPQHF,TGTGCCAGCAGCCTAGGGACAGGGCCTCAGCCCCAGCATTTT
-,TRBJ1-6,TRBV4-1,CASRTPGGARDSPLHF,TGCGCCAGCAGGACACCCGGAGGGGCGCGTGATTCACCCCTCCACTTT
TRBD1,TRBJ1-5,TRBV19,CASIGDRGALASQPQHF,TGTGCCAGTATAGGGGACAGGGGGGCCTTAGCCAGTCAGCCCCAGCATTTT
TRBD2,TRBJ2-4,TRBV2,CASSSPRGRGAKNIQYF,TGTGCCAGCAGTTCCCCTCGGGGGAGGGGAGCCAAAAACATTCAGTACTTC
-,TRBJ2-3,TRBV7-6,CASSPRGLGGSTDTQYF,TGTGCCAGCAGCCCCCGGGGACTTGGAGGGAGCACAGATACGCAGTATTTT
-,TRBJ2-2,TRBV10-3,CAISARGGELFF,TGTGCCATCAGTGCCAGGGGCGGGGAGCTGTTTTTT
-,TRBJ1-2,TRBV15,CATSMENYGYTF,TGTGCCACCAGCATGGAGAACTATGGCTACACCTTC
-,TRBJ2-5,TRBV7-2,CASSRGRLEETQYF,TGTGCCAGCAGCCGGGGGAGGTTGGAAGAGACCCAGTACTTC